These 22 T cell receptor beta chains share one sample of origin, sequenced in a study of cytomegalovirus exposure and HLA in healthy donors. PCR employed 60 Vbeta and 13 Jbeta primers. TCRdb's copy holds only in-frame clones and misses some; the assay was immunoSEQ multiplex PCR. The sample includes some 170,000 clones, roughly 80% of them seen just once. What was sequenced was PBMCs. Receptors were obtained from a man aged 40-55 years in good health and CMV-seronegative.

This clone was recorded a few times. J is TRBJ1-2 and V is TRBV7-9; D call uncertain. CDR3 size: 11 residues. Germline CDR1 reads SEHNR; CDR2 reads FQNEAQ (reference sequence). Deletions cut 1 base from V and 8 bases from J, with 5 bases between. In DNA, the CDR3 is TGTGCCAGCAGCTTAGAACTGGGCTACACCTTC. The encoded protein is CASSLELGYTF.

The rearrangement links TRBV6-5 to TRBJ1-1; TRBD1 agrees at 9 bases. The CDR3 extends over 13 amino acids. Trimming cost V 5 bases and J 7 bases; bases outside gene matches: 5. Germline loops: CDR1 MNHEY, CDR2 SVGAGI. The CDR3 coding sequence is TGTGCCAGCAGTCCGGACAGGGGATTTGAAGCTTTCTTT. This translates into CASSPDRGFEAFF.

This clone was seen only once. The V and J genes are TRBV5-1 and TRBJ2-7, with a tentative D call TRBD1 (7 bases). This CDR3 region has 19 residues. V lost 2 bases and J 3 bases, leaving 27 bases between the germline ends. CDR1 and CDR2 from the germline V gene are SGHRS and YFSETQ. CDR3 region: CASSFPSGGPGTAYYEQYF. The CDR3 region has the DNA TGCGCCAGCAGCTTTCCCAGTGGGGGGCCTGGGACAGCATACTACGAGCAGTACTTC.

This clone was recorded a few times. The chain recombines TRBV19 with TRBJ2-1; D is perhaps TRBD1 (5 bases). CDR1 and CDR2 from the germline V gene are LNHDA and SQIVND (reference sequence). The length of the CDR3 is 13 residues. Trimming shortened V by 9 bases and J by 4 bases, and 13 bases separated the two germline ends. The CDR3 loop reads CASTGIAYNEQFF. The CDR3 nucleotides are TGTGCCAGCACAGGAATAGCATACAATGAGCAGTTCTTC.

The V gene is TRBV18, the J gene TRBJ1-6, with TRBD1 identical over 10 bases. Germline V gene lookup returns CDR1 KGHSH and CDR2 LQKENI. Unmatched junction bases numbered 8, after V lost 3 bases and J lost 9 bases. This CDR3 spans 16 amino acids. The chain's CDR3 is CASSPSGTGVGSPLHF. The CDR3, as DNA: TGTGCCAGCTCACCCTCCGGGACAGGGGTGGGTTCACCCCTCCACTTT.

The chain recombines TRBV7-9 with TRBJ2-2; 7 nucleotides match TRBD1. Germline V lookup: CDR1 SEHNR, CDR2 FQNEAQ (reference sequence). V gave up 2 bases and J gave up 5 bases; unmatched junction bases: 5. The CDR3 is 15 amino acids. The CDR3 DNA reads as TGTGCCAGCAGCTTAAGGGGGCTTGGAACCGGGGAGCTGTTTTTT. Translated: CASSLRGLGTGELFF.

The chain has TRBV9 and TRBJ1-4; D remains unclear. Germline CDR1 reads SGDLS; CDR2 reads YYNGEE. The V end was cut by 0 bases, the J end by 7 bases, with 13 bases between. This CDR3 has 15 residues. The CDR3 sequence is CASSVGAGSGEKLFF. CDR3 coding DNA: TGTGCCAGCAGCGTAGGGGCAGGCAGTGGTGAAAAACTGTTTTTT.

This clone came up once. The rearrangement uses TRBV2 and TRBJ2-3; 9 bases are a match to TRBD2. The length of the CDR3 is 15 residues. Germline V gene lookup returns CDR1 SNHLY and CDR2 FYNNEI. With V trimmed by 4 bases and J by 2 bases, 4 bases remained unmatched. The CDR3 loop is CASSATSGHTDTQYF. The CDR3 coding sequence is TGTGCCAGCAGTGCCACTAGCGGGCACACAGATACGCAGTATTTT.

The J gene is TRBJ1-1, the V gene TRBV7-9; TRBD1 agrees at 10 bases. The CDR3 loop spans 15 amino acids. V shed 5 bases, J shed 3 bases, and the junction held 6 bases outside the gene matches. Per germline, CDR1 SEHNR and CDR2 FQNEAQ (reference sequence). CDR3 residues: CASSPFGQGDTEAFF. The CDR3 DNA sequence: TGTGCCAGCAGCCCCTTTGGACAGGGGGACACTGAAGCTTTCTTT. The full variable domain, completed using reference TRBV7-9 and TRBJ1-1, is DTGVSQNPRHKITKRGQNVTFRCDPISEHNRLYWYRQTLGQGPEFLTYFQNEAQLEKSRLLSDRFSAERPKGSFSTLEIQRTEQGDSAMYLCASSPFGQGDTEAFFGQGTRLTVV.

The chain couples TRBV7-6 to TRBJ2-1; 12 bases agree with TRBD2. V was clipped by 5 bases and J by 10 bases; unmatched bases: 12. Per germline, CDR1 SGHVS and CDR2 FNYEAQ. The CDR3 runs to 16 residues. The CDR3 nucleotides read TGTGCCAGCAGCCCGGAGACTAGCGGGGGACAAGGGGAGCAGTTCTTC. Protein product: CASSPETSGGQGEQFF.

The CDR3 nucleotides read TGCAGCGTTGATCCAATGCAAGAGACCCAGTACTTC. Protein sequence: CSVDPMQETQYF. The chain is built from TRBV29-1 and TRBJ2-5; D not resolved. The V gene lost 3 bases and the J gene lost 2 bases, with 7 bases spanning the gap. CDR3 size: 12 residues. The germline CDR1 and CDR2 sequences are SQVTM and ANQGSEA.

The chain recombines TRBV9 with TRBJ1-3; D may be TRBD1 (6 bases). Trimming took off 4 bases at V and 3 bases at J, with 11 bases between the two ends. This CDR3 is 14 amino acids long. In germline, CDR1 is SGDLS, CDR2 YYNGEE. CDR3 residues: CASSYSGDGNTIYF. DNA for the CDR3: TGTGCCAGCAGCTACTCAGGGGATGGAAACACCATATATTTT. Filled out from reference TRBV9 and TRBJ1-3, the complete variable domain reads DSGVTQTPKHLITATGQRVTLRCSPRSGDLSVYWYQQSLDQGLQFLIQYYNGEERAKGNILERFSAQQFPDLHSELNLSSLELGDSALYFCASSYSGDGNTIYFGEGSWLTVV.

V gene TRBV11-2 combines with J gene TRBJ1-2; weak D call: TRBD1 (6 bases). Germline V lookup: CDR1 SGHAT, CDR2 FQNNGV. This CDR3 has 13 residues. Trimming stripped 1 base from V and 3 bases from J, with 6 bases between. The CDR3 DNA is TGTGCCAGCAGCTTAGGACAGGACTATGGCTACACCTTC. Translation: CASSLGQDYGYTF.

This clone was found a few times. V is TRBV10-3 and J is TRBJ2-7; a possible D gene is TRBD2 (7 bases). Germline CDR1 and CDR2: ENHRY and SYGVKD. The germline V and J ends were trimmed by 4 bases and 6 bases, with 16 bases remaining between them. The CDR3 length is 14 residues. CDR3 bases: TGTGCCATCAGTGCCCATGGGGGGGCGGCCGAGCAGTACTTC. Amino acid sequence: CAISAHGGAAEQYF.

The chain carries TRBV7-9 and TRBJ1-4, with 10 bases lining up with TRBD1. From germline, CDR1 is SEHNR and CDR2 FQNEAQ (reference sequence). The junction had 11 bases not matched to a gene; V was cut back by 5 bases and J by 8 bases. The CDR3 is made up of 16 amino acids. The CDR3 DNA reads TGTGCCAGCAGCCGGTTTAGGGACAGGGGCATAGAAAAACTGTTTTTT. Its protein is CASSRFRDRGIEKLFF.

This chain joins TRBV5-1 and TRBJ2-2; TRBD1 aligns across 8 bases. The CDR3 has 16 residues. CDR1 is SGHRS, CDR2 YFSETQ, per germline. Trimming took 4 bases from V and 2 from J; bases not matched to a gene: 7. Here the CDR3 reads CASSDLGTGNTGELFF. The CDR3 DNA follows: TGCGCCAGCAGCGACCTAGGGACAGGTAACACCGGGGAGCTGTTTTTT. The whole variable domain, remainder taken from reference TRBV5-1 and TRBJ2-2, is KAGVTQTPRYLIKTRGQQVTLSCSPISGHRSVSWYQQTPGQGLQFLFEYFSETQRNKGNFPGRFSGRQFSNSRSEMNVSTLELGDSALYLCASSDLGTGNTGELFFGEGSRLTVL.

The chain employs TRBV6-5 and TRBJ1-1; 7 nucleotides agree with TRBD1. Germline lookup yields CDR1 MNHEY and CDR2 SVGAGI. V trimming: 5 bases; J trimming: 1 base; junction bases outside the gene matches: 7. CDR3 size: 15 residues. CDR3 sequence (DNA): TGTGCCAGCAGTACCCGGACAGGACAGAACACTGAAGCTTTCTTT. It codes for CASSTRTGQNTEAFF.

This chain uses TRBV2 with TRBJ1-2, with D hard to call. Germline CDR1 reads SNHLY; CDR2 reads FYNNEI. The V end was cut by 4 bases, the J end by 9 bases, with 12 bases between. The CDR3 totals 12 residues. The CDR3 DNA sequence: TGTGCCAGCAGTGGGCATCGGGAAAGCTACACCTTC. Translated, it gives CASSGHRESYTF.

This chain uses TRBV15 with TRBJ2-4; TRBD2 matches 16 bases. The CDR3 sequence is 20 residues long. Germline lookup yields CDR1 LNHNV and CDR2 YYDKDF (reference sequence). V lost 0 bases and J lost 1; bases outside the gene matches: 6. As DNA, the CDR3 is TGTGCCACCAGCAGAGACGGGACTAGCGGGGGGGCCAGGGCCAAAAACATTCAGTACTTC. Translated: CATSRDGTSGGARAKNIQYF.

J is TRBJ2-3 and V is TRBV5-1; 7 bases are a match to TRBD1. The CDR3 covers 17 residues. The germline CDR1 and CDR2 sequences are SGHRS and YFSETQ. With 3 bases clipped from V and 5 bases from J, the junction kept 15 bases outside the gene matches. The CDR3 DNA reads TGCGCCAGCAGCTCCCGGACAGGAGGAGTTCTTGTAGATACGCAGTATTTT. Encoded protein: CASSSRTGGVLVDTQYF.

This clone was observed once. The V gene is TRBV5-6, the J gene TRBJ2-5; D gene ambiguous. The end of the DNA fits TRBJ2-7 better, so the J call may be wrong. Germline assignment: CDR1 SGHDT and CDR2 YYEEEE. The CDR3 is 14 amino acids. Here the CDR3 reads CASSPWTDDYEQYF. The CDR3 DNA sequence: TGTGCCAGCAGCCCCTGGACGGACGACTACGAGCAGTACTTC.

The chain links TRBV7-8 to TRBJ1-5; TRBD1 agrees at 7 bases. The ends lost 5 bases at V and 6 bases at J; junction bases unmatched: 4. The CDR3 consists of 13 residues. Per germline, CDR1 SGHVS and CDR2 FQNEAQ. As DNA, the CDR3 is TGTGCCAGCAGCCGGGACAGATCTCAGCCCCAGCATTTT. It translates to CASSRDRSQPQHF.